This is a list of T cell receptor beta chains from one sample in a study of long-term antiretroviral therapy in people with HIV. TCRdb's table, derived via immunoSEQ multiplex PCR, lists solely in-frame clones and lacks some. The data hold approximately 31,000 clones, with nearly 90% observed a single time. This specimen consisted of unsorted PBMCs, obtained 1.1 years after starting antiretroviral therapy. The source is a man aged 18 to 29 with HIV. Both conserved end residues are part of each CDR3. The D gene is left open where the match is weak. Not all rows give a size; the values are once, few, many and, for expanded clones, a class.

cdr3_nt cdr3_aa d_call j_call clone_size v_call
TGCAGCGTTGAAGTTAACAGGGAGATCTTT CSVEVNREIF NA TRBJ1-1 NA TRBV29-1
TGTGCCAGCCAGGTCCCGTTAGCGGGGGGCTCACTAGCCAAAAACATTCAGTACTTC CASQVPLAGGSLAKNIQYF TRBD2 TRBJ2-4 NA TRBV2
TGTGCCAGCAGTTACGACTTAGGGGCCGATACGCAGTATTTT CASSYDLGADTQYF NA TRBJ2-3 once TRBV6-6
TGCGCCAGCAGCCCCTACAATCCGGGTGGGAATGAGCAGTTCTTC CASSPYNPGGNEQFF NA TRBJ2-1 NA TRBV5-1
TGTGCCACCAGCAAAGACAGGGCCTACGAGCAGTACTTC CATSKDRAYEQYF TRBD1 TRBJ2-7 NA TRBV15
TGTGCCACCCGGCGAGGTTTGAACACTGAAGCTTTCTTT CATRRGLNTEAFF NA TRBJ1-1 NA TRBV6-5
TGTGCCAGCAGCACTGGACAGGGGACACCCTACGAGCAGTACTTC CASSTGQGTPYEQYF NA TRBJ2-7 NA TRBV21-1
TGCAGCTCCCTTTGGGGTCCTCAAGAGACCCAGTACTTC CSSLWGPQETQYF NA TRBJ2-5 once TRBV29-1
TGTGCCAGCAGAATCACCAGGGTCGAGCAGTACTTC CASRITRVEQYF NA TRBJ2-7 NA TRBV2
TGTGCCAGCAGCTCGAACCCTCAGGGTAACACTGAAGCTTTCTTT CASSSNPQGNTEAFF NA TRBJ1-1 NA TRBV7-6
TGTGCCAGCAGTGAAGTTATTATTTGGAAGAGGGACACTGAAGCTTTCTTT CASSEVIIWKRDTEAFF NA TRBJ1-1 NA TRBV2
TGTGCCAGCAGCCACGTCCGGCTGAACACTGAAGCTTTCTTT CASSHVRLNTEAFF NA TRBJ1-1 NA TRBV7-9
TGCGCCAGCAGCTTGGGTGGAAACACTGAAGCTTTCTTT CASSLGGNTEAFF NA TRBJ1-1 NA TRBV5-1
TGTGCCAGCAGCTTGGCCCGGGGGAACACTGAAGCTTTCTTT CASSLARGNTEAFF NA TRBJ1-1 NA TRBV5-4
TGTGCCAGCAGCTTGCTCGGCAGCAATCAGCCCCAGCATTTT CASSLLGSNQPQHF NA TRBJ1-5 NA TRBV13
TGTGCCAGCAGTCCCGGGACAGGGGGAAAAAATGAGCAGTTCTTC CASSPGTGGKNEQFF TRBD1 TRBJ2-1 NA TRBV7-2
TGTGCCAGCAGCCTAGGGGTAGTCGGAAAACTGTTTTTT CASSLGVVGKLFF NA TRBJ1-4 few TRBV11-2
TGTGCCAGCAGCCCTCATCCTAGCGGGAGCACAGATACGCAGTATTTT CASSPHPSGSTDTQYF TRBD2 TRBJ2-3 NA TRBV7-9
TGTGCCAGCAGTGGCCGGGACAATCTGGGTCAGCCCCAGCATTTT CASSGRDNLGQPQHF NA TRBJ1-5 NA TRBV6-1
TGTGCCAGCAGTGAATTGGGGGTAGGGGTCGGCTACACCTTC CASSELGVGVGYTF NA TRBJ1-2 NA TRBV6-1
TGTGCCAGCAGTTTAGTTCGGGACGGGAATGAAGCTTTCTTT CASSLVRDGNEAFF NA TRBJ1-1 NA TRBV27
TGTGCCAGTATGGGGGCGACTAATGAAAAACTGTTTTTT CASMGATNEKLFF NA TRBJ1-4 once TRBV19
TGTGCTAGTGGTTTGGTACTCACGGACAGGGGGCTAGCGCCCCTCCACTTT CASGLVLTDRGLAPLHF TRBD1 TRBJ1-6 NA TRBV12-5
TGTGCCAGCAGCCCCTCACAGGGGGCCTATTCACCCCTCCACTTT CASSPSQGAYSPLHF TRBD1 TRBJ1-6 NA TRBV5-4
TGTGCCAGCAGTCCGACAGGGCCAGGAGAGACCCAGTACTTC CASSPTGPGETQYF TRBD1 TRBJ2-5 NA TRBV2
TGCGCCAGCAGTCAACAACCTAAGAGAGATACGCAGTATTTT CASSQQPKRDTQYF NA TRBJ2-3 NA TRBV4-1
TGTGCCAGCAGCTTAGGACAGGGAAACACTGAAGCTTTCTTT CASSLGQGNTEAFF TRBD1 TRBJ1-1 NA TRBV11-1
TGTGCCAGCAGGGGCAGCCACGATCTCAATCAGCCCCAGCATTTT CASRGSHDLNQPQHF NA TRBJ1-5 NA TRBV2
TGTGCCAGCAGCCAAGGAGCGGGGGGCGGGAGGGAGACCCAGTACTTC CASSQGAGGGRETQYF TRBD2 TRBJ2-5 once TRBV5-4
TGTGCCAGCAGGTCTGACATCGGGATCCCGTACAATGAGCAGTTCTTC CASRSDIGIPYNEQFF NA TRBJ2-1 NA TRBV7-9
TGTGCCAGCAGTTTAAGGGGACAGGCCCCTGAAGCTTTCTTT CASSLRGQAPEAFF TRBD1 TRBJ1-1 once TRBV28
TGTGCCATCAGTGAGGGGGAGAACACTGAAGCTTTCTTT CAISEGENTEAFF NA TRBJ1-1 NA TRBV10-3
TGTGCCAGCAGAGGGAACACTGAAGCTTTCTTT CASRGNTEAFF NA TRBJ1-1 NA TRBV2
TGTGCCAGTAGTCTCTGGGACACCTCCTACGAGCAGTACTTC CASSLWDTSYEQYF NA TRBJ2-7 NA TRBV19
TGTGCCTGGAGGCCCAGCCTAGCAACTAATGAAAAACTGTTTTTT CAWRPSLATNEKLFF NA TRBJ1-4 NA TRBV30
TGTGCCAGCAGCCCGGAAGTCTCCTACAATGAGCAGTTCTTC CASSPEVSYNEQFF NA TRBJ2-1 NA TRBV5-4
TGCAGCGTTGTTGGGGGGGCCTTTCCAGAGACCCAGTACTTC CSVVGGAFPETQYF NA TRBJ2-5 NA TRBV29-1
TGTGCCAGTAGTCTGGACAGGCCCCTCGGCTCTGGGGCCAACGTCCTGACTTTC CASSLDRPLGSGANVLTF TRBD1 TRBJ2-6 NA TRBV19
TGTGCCAGTAGTATAATTAACCCCCCGGGGGACACTGAAGCTTTCTTT CASSIINPPGDTEAFF NA TRBJ1-1 NA TRBV19
TGTGCCAGCAGCTTAACGAGGGACACCATATATTTT CASSLTRDTIYF NA TRBJ1-3 NA TRBV7-2
TGTGCCAGCAGTTTACCCCTGACAGGGGCCCACGAGCAGTACTTC CASSLPLTGAHEQYF TRBD1 TRBJ2-7 NA TRBV28
TGTGCCAGTAGTGCGGGGGTGAGGCAGCCCCAGCATTTT CASSAGVRQPQHF NA TRBJ1-5 few TRBV19
TGTGCCTGGACACCTGGTACAGATACGCAGTATTTT CAWTPGTDTQYF NA TRBJ2-3 NA TRBV30
TGTGCCAGCAGCTTCCGCTCGGACAGGAACTATGGCTACACCTTC CASSFRSDRNYGYTF TRBD1 TRBJ1-2 NA TRBV13
TGCGCCAGCAGCTATGACTCCGGGACCACCGGGGAGCTGTTTTTT CASSYDSGTTGELFF NA TRBJ2-2 NA TRBV5-1
TGTGCCAGCAGCCCTCGGGGGGGCGCGACTGAAGCTTTCTTT CASSPRGGATEAFF NA TRBJ1-1 NA TRBV6-6
TGTGCCAGCAGCTTCCTACCGGGACCTGGTGGAGGCTATGGCTACACCTTC CASSFLPGPGGGYGYTF NA TRBJ1-2 NA TRBV11-2
TGTGCCAGCAGCCTGGACAGACGGCAGCCCCAGCATTTT CASSLDRRQPQHF NA TRBJ1-5 NA TRBV11-2
TGTGCCAGCAGCCCCCTTCCTAACTATGGCTACACCTTC CASSPLPNYGYTF NA TRBJ1-2 NA TRBV11-2